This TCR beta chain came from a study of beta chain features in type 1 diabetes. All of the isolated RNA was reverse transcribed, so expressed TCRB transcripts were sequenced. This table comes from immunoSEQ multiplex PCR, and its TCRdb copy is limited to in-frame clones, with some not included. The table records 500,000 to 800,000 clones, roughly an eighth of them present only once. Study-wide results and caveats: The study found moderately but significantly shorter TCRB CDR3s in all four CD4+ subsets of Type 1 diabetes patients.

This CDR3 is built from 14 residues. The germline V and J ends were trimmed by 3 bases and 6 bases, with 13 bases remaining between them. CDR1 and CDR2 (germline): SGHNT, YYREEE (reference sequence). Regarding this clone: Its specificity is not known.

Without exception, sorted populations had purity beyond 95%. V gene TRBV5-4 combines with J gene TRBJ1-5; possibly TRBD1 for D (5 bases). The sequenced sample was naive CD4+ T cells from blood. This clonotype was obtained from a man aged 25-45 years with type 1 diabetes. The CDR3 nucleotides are TGTGCCAGCAGCTACGGGACCCTCGGTCAGCCCCAGCATTTT. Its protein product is CASSYGTLGQPQHF.